This T cell receptor beta chain was found in a study of cytomegalovirus exposure and HLA in healthy donors. Both 60 Vbeta primers and 13 Jbeta primers went into the PCR. TCRdb's copy holds only in-frame clones and misses some; the assay was immunoSEQ multiplex PCR. The sample has 50,000 to 70,000 clones, 77% seen once. Study results and limitations: Researchers reported that a few CMV-associated chains were confirmed in vitro as CMV antigen-specific. Across donors, presence/absence analyses took sequencing depth to be roughly uniform. For TCR beta chains, V- and J-gene trimming was later linked to a missense DCLRE1C variant.

With regard to this clone: Antigen: not known.

Trimming shortened V by 1 base and J by 7 bases, and 16 bases separated the two germline ends. The CDR3 has 15 residues. Looked up from germline, CDR1 is SGHDN and CDR2 is FVKESK. Source material: PBMCs. The origin of this receptor is a female donor in good health and CMV-seronegative. The gene calls are TRBV14 and TRBJ1-2; D uncertain. Here the CDR3 reads CASSQAGHFLAGYTF. CDR3 sequence (DNA): TGTGCCAGCAGCCAAGCAGGTCACTTCTTGGCTGGCTACACCTTC.